This passage covers 8 T cell receptor beta chains from one sample sequenced in a study of CDR3 diversity in severe acne. TCRdb ran MiXCR on the PCR reads and lists one entry per CDR3 protein. The table has approximately 77,000 distinct CDR3 sequences, about 53% seen once; the top ten hold 9.5% to 13%. The material sequenced was blood. The receptors here all came from a male donor with severe acne vulgaris.

Note on this clonotype: A much larger clone sits a single nucleotide away, making a read error possible. Here the CDR3 reads CASGLLTASNEKLFF. CDR3 DNA sequence: TGCGCCAGCGGCTTGTTGACAGCATCTAATGAAAAACTGTTTTTT. This chain links TRBV5-4 with TRBJ1-4, with D possibly TRBD1 on 5 matching bases. The CDR3 loop spans 15 amino acids. Germline V lookup: CDR1 SGHNT, CDR2 YYREEE (reference sequence).

The rearrangement uses TRBV14 and TRBJ2-1; 14 bases map to TRBD2. The CDR3 covers 16 residues. The V segment lost 4 bases and the J segment 7 bases; nucleotides outside the gene matches: 6. CDR1 and CDR2 (germline): SGHDN, FVKESK. The CDR3 here is CASSPPGLAGENEQFF. The CDR3 bases are TGTGCCAGCAGCCCACCGGGACTAGCGGGAGAGAATGAGCAGTTCTTC.

V and J are TRBV2 and TRBJ1-6; no reliable D call. Germline V gene lookup returns CDR1 SNHLY and CDR2 FYNNEI. V gave up 3 bases and J gave up 6 bases, with 15 bases separating them. This CDR3 has 16 amino acids. CDR3 sequence reads: CASSESSRVSNSPLHF. The DNA of the CDR3 is TGTGCCAGCAGTGAGTCATCCCGGGTCAGTAATTCACCCCTCCACTTT.

This sequence joins TRBV7-2 and TRBJ2-3; 8 nucleotides align to TRBD2. J was trimmed by 4 bases and V by 1 base; bases with no gene match: 7. The CDR3 is 16 amino acids. Germline lookup yields CDR1 SGHTA and CDR2 FQGNSA. DNA of the CDR3: TGTGCCAGCAGCTTAGGGGTAGCGGGACCCGCAGATACGCAGTATTTT. It encodes CASSLGVAGPADTQYF. Supplemented by reference TRBV7-2 and TRBJ2-3, the full variable domain reads GAGVSQSPSNKVTEKGKDVELRCDPISGHTALYWYRQSLGQGLEFLIYFQGNSAPDKSGLPSDRFSAERTGGSVSTLTIQRTQQEDSAVYLCASSLGVAGPADTQYFGPGTRLTVL.

This clonotype was counted once. The genes are TRBV27 and TRBJ1-5; D might be TRBD1 (6 bases). The CDR3 runs to 17 residues. Germline V gene data show CDR1 as MNHEY and CDR2 as SMNVEV (reference sequence). The V gene lost 3 bases and the J gene lost 0 bases, with 15 bases spanning the gap. CDR3 sequence reads: CASSLGAGLDSNQPQHF. CDR3 in DNA: TGTGCCAGCAGTTTGGGGGCAGGGCTGGATAGCAATCAGCCCCAGCATTTT.

This clonotype was seen repeatedly, ten times or more. This chain connects TRBV10-1 to TRBJ2-7, with 13 positions matching TRBD2. There are 17 residues in the CDR3. The germline V gene encodes CDR1 WNHNN and CDR2 SYGVQD (reference sequence). The J segment lost 3 bases and the V segment lost 6 bases, leaving 11 bases of the junction unmatched. The CDR3 nucleotides are TGCGCCAGCAGAGGGGGGGGGGGACTAGCGGGGAACTACGAGCAGTACTTC. This gives the protein CASRGGGGLAGNYEQYF.

V gene TRBV19 combines with J gene TRBJ2-7, with 9 bases aligning to TRBD2. The CDR3 runs 13 residues. V trimming: 6 bases; J trimming: 3 bases; junction bases outside the gene matches: 3. Looked up from germline, CDR1 is LNHDA and CDR2 is SQIVND (reference sequence). CDR3 sequence: CASRETSGYEQYF. The CDR3 DNA reads TGTGCCAGTAGGGAGACTAGCGGCTACGAGCAGTACTTC.

The V gene is TRBV14, the J gene TRBJ2-2; a weak D match, TRBD1 (6 bases). CDR3 length: 19 amino acids. V dropped 1 base and J dropped 2 bases, with 20 bases sitting between them. CDR1 and CDR2 (germline): SGHDN, FVKESK. CDR3: CASSQGHPLGQRNTGELFF. Here the CDR3 DNA reads TGTGCCAGCAGCCAAGGCCACCCGTTAGGACAGCGAAACACCGGGGAGCTGTTTTTT.